This TCR beta chain was profiled in a study of T cell changes during pregnancy in multiple sclerosis. This CDR3 is 15 amino acids long. Trimming removed 4 bases from V and 0 bases from J, with 13 bases in between. Germline V gene lookup returns CDR1 SNHLY and CDR2 FYNNEI. Clones were read by immunoSEQ multiplex PCR, and TCRdb kept only the in-frame ones, dropping some. The sample lists roughly 61,000 clones, just under 90% occurring once. The clonotype was recovered from a female donor in good health, enrolled as a control in a pregnancy study. The sample was peripheral blood, taken in the first trimester of pregnancy. J is TRBJ2-7 and V is TRBV2; D is uncertain. The DNA of the CDR3 is TGTGCCAGCAGTGTCTACCAGGCCTCCTCCTACGAGCAGTACTTC. Amino acid sequence: CASSVYQASSYEQYF.